This T cell receptor beta chain was obtained from a study of spatial heterogeneity in lung cancer. Study-level information: Samples were donated by 72 untreated early-stage non-small cell lung cancer patients.

TCRdb called the 5' RACE reads again in MiXCR, with one record for every CDR3 protein. The sample consists of approximately 93,000 distinct CDR3 sequences, just under 20% of them appearing once. Germline CDR1 GTSNPN, CDR2 SVGIG (reference sequence). This CDR3 comprises 13 residues. V was trimmed by 5 bases and J by 2 bases, leaving 12 bases between them. A few counts support this clonotype. Time point of the sample: blood at routine non-recurrence follow-up after resection. Sequences were derived from PBMCs, sampled at follow-up. This TCR was recovered from a male donor with early-stage non-small cell lung cancer. J is TRBJ1-1 and V is TRBV30; D is uncertain. CDR3 nucleotides: TGTGCCTGGGCCTCAGGCTTTAACACTGAAGCTTTCTTT. This encodes CAWASGFNTEAFF.